The 31 T cell receptor beta chains presented below share a single source sample, sequenced in a study of chemoradiotherapy in HPV16-positive cancers. Using immunoSEQ multiplex PCR, the repertoire was profiled, and TCRdb retains in-frame clones only, with some absent. The data contain over 10,000 clones, 76% of them singletons. The material was obtained from a patient who underwent chemoradiotherapy. The source of these receptors is a human donor with HPV-associated anogenital cancer.

The chain combines TRBV29-1 with TRBJ2-5, with 9 bases aligning to TRBD2. The CDR3 totals 13 residues. Trimming removed 4 bases from V and 8 bases from J; junction bases left unmatched: 8. CDR1 SQVTM and CDR2 ANQGSEA come from the germline V gene. CDR3 bases: TGCAGCGTTGCTCTAGCGGGGTCTGGTACCCAGTACTTC. Protein sequence: CSVALAGSGTQYF.

The chain combines TRBV5-1 with TRBJ1-2, with 9 bases that match TRBD1. This CDR3 has 15 residues. The V and J ends lost 10 bases and 4 bases, in that order; junction bases with no gene match: 14. Germline V gene sequence: CDR1 SGHRS, CDR2 YFSETQ. CDR3: CASGDPGQGVYGYTF. The CDR3 nucleotides are TGCGCCTCTGGGGACCCGGGACAGGGAGTCTATGGCTACACCTTC.

A few counts support this clone. The chain links TRBV4-1 to TRBJ2-1; 14 nucleotides align to TRBD2. Germline V gives CDR1 MGHRA, CDR2 YSYEKL. V lost 0 bases, J lost 5 bases, and 9 bases stayed unmatched. CDR3 length equals 19 residues. CDR3 sequence: CASSQDWTSGGILHNEQFF. For the CDR3, the DNA is TGCGCCAGCAGCCAAGATTGGACTAGCGGGGGGATACTACACAATGAGCAGTTCTTC.

The chain carries TRBV9 and TRBJ1-1; D ambiguous. Germline V gene lookup returns CDR1 SGDLS and CDR2 YYNGEE. The CDR3 is 13 amino acids. Deletions cut 0 bases from V and 1 base from J, with 4 bases between. Here the CDR3 DNA reads TGTGCCAGCAGCGTAGAAAGGAACACTGAAGCTTTCTTT. Its translation: CASSVERNTEAFF.

The rearrangement uses TRBV4-2 and TRBJ1-1, with TRBD1 identical over 8 bases. The J segment lost 4 bases and the V segment lost 1 base, leaving 8 bases of the junction unmatched. This CDR3 region has 16 residues. The germline CDR1 and CDR2 sequences are LGHNA and YNFKEQ. The CDR3 DNA is TGTGCCAGCAGCCAAGGATCAGGGGGCGTGAGCACTGAAGCTTTCTTT. Translation gives CASSQGSGGVSTEAFF.

This clone was found a few times. This chain uses TRBV5-1 with TRBJ2-5; 8 positions agree with TRBD1. The CDR3 runs to 17 residues. Germline values: CDR1 SGHRS, CDR2 YFSETQ. The V gene end was trimmed by 1 base and the J gene end by 2 bases; junction bases not matched to a gene: 10. CDR3 region: CASSLNRTGITQETQYF. The CDR3 DNA follows: TGCGCCAGCAGCTTGAACAGGACAGGGATTACTCAAGAGACCCAGTACTTC. Drawing the rest from reference TRBV5-1 and TRBJ2-5, the complete variable domain is KAGVTQTPRYLIKTRGQQVTLSCSPISGHRSVSWYQQTPGQGLQFLFEYFSETQRNKGNFPGRFSGRQFSNSRSEMNVSTLELGDSALYLCASSLNRTGITQETQYFGPGTRLLVL.

V is TRBV6-6 and J is TRBJ2-1; D may correspond to TRBD1 or TRBD2 (5 bases each). Germline V lookup: CDR1 MNHNY, CDR2 SVGAGI (reference sequence). The CDR3 contains 14 residues. V gave up 2 bases and J gave up 10 bases, with 15 bases separating them. CDR3 sequence: CASSYGALGGEQFF. Written as DNA, the CDR3 is TGTGCCAGCAGTTACGGCGCGCTTGGGGGAGAGCAGTTCTTC.

The chain has TRBV15 and TRBJ2-1, with D possibly called TRBD1 or TRBD2 (5 bases each). V was clipped by 4 bases and J by 6 bases, with 22 bases between them. CDR1 and CDR2 (germline): LNHNV, YYDKDF (reference sequence). The CDR3 covers 17 residues. The CDR3 DNA reads as TGTGCCACCAGCAACGGGGCGTCCCCCAATCGCGGCAATGAGCAGTTCTTC. Its translation: CATSNGASPNRGNEQFF.

This clone was detected only a few times. CDR3: CASSSDRAESYGYTF. In nucleotides, the CDR3 is TGCGCCAGCAGTTCGGACAGGGCGGAGAGCTATGGCTACACCTTC. V usage is TRBV10-2 and J usage is TRBJ1-2; 8 bases are a match to TRBD1. Looked up from germline, CDR1 is WSHSY and CDR2 is SAAADI. The ends lost 5 bases at V and 4 bases at J; junction bases unmatched: 9. The CDR3 runs to 15 residues.

V usage is TRBV12-5 and J usage is TRBJ1-4, with D possibly TRBD1 on 6 matching bases. The V gene lost 2 bases and the J gene lost 7 bases, with 17 bases spanning the gap. CDR1 and CDR2 from the germline V gene are LGHNT and FRNRAP. The CDR3 is made up of 16 amino acids. In DNA, the CDR3 is TGTGCTAGTGGTTTGTTAATAGGGGGTGACCCTGAAAAACTGTTTTTT. Its protein product is CASGLLIGGDPEKLFF.

The rearrangement links TRBV18 to TRBJ2-2; either TRBD1 or TRBD2 may supply D (7 bases each). The V gene lost 5 bases and the J gene lost 5 bases, with 18 bases spanning the gap. Per the germline V gene, CDR1 is KGHSH and CDR2 is LQKENI. CDR3 size: 16 residues. The CDR3: CASSLRDSGATGELFF. CDR3 DNA sequence: TGTGCCAGCTCATTACGGGACAGCGGGGCGACCGGGGAGCTGTTTTTT.

V is TRBV9 and J is TRBJ2-3; 9 nucleotides line up with TRBD2. The CDR3 contains 14 residues. Germline V CDR1 and CDR2: SGDLS, YYNGEE. V lost 4 bases, J lost 1 base, and 1 base stayed unmatched. The CDR3 coding sequence is TGTGCCAGCAGCTTAGCGGGGGGCACAGATACGCAGTATTTT. This encodes CASSLAGGTDTQYF.

This clone came up a few times. The V call is TRBV7-8, the J call TRBJ1-2; 8 bases are a match to TRBD1. Trimming at V came to 1 base and at J to 0 bases, leaving 1 base not matched to a gene. Per germline, CDR1 SGHVS and CDR2 FQNEAQ. The length of the CDR3 is 15 residues. The CDR3 reads CASSLGTGPNYGYTF. The CDR3 nucleotides read TGTGCCAGCAGCTTAGGGACAGGGCCTAACTATGGCTACACCTTC.

This chain joins TRBV6-6 and TRBJ2-5; 9 bases match TRBD2. CDR1 is MNHNY and CDR2 is SVGAGI in the germline V gene (reference sequence). The CDR3 runs to 13 residues. After removal of 10 bases from V and 1 base from J, the junction contained 4 bases not matched to a gene. This CDR3 reads CATASGTQETQYF. DNA for the CDR3: TGTGCCACGGCTAGCGGGACCCAAGAGACCCAGTACTTC.

The genes are TRBV6-5 and TRBJ1-1; D is perhaps TRBD1 (6 bases). The CDR3 is 13 residues long. Trimming took 6 bases from V and 2 from J, leaving 10 bases between them. In germline, CDR1 is MNHEY, CDR2 SVGAGI. CDR3 sequence: CASRDRFNTEAFF. The CDR3 bases are TGTGCCAGCAGAGACAGGTTTAACACTGAAGCTTTCTTT.

This clone turned up a few times. The chain employs TRBV18 and TRBJ1-6; 7 positions agree with TRBD1. V lost 5 bases to trimming and J lost 8 bases; unmatched junction nucleotides: 6. Germline V CDR1 and CDR2: KGHSH, LQKENI. The CDR3 has 14 residues. CDR3 in DNA: TGTGCCAGCTCAAGGGGGCGGGAGGATTCACCCCTCCACTTT. Protein product: CASSRGREDSPLHF.

The V gene is TRBV7-2, the J gene TRBJ1-4; the match to TRBD1 covers 9 bases. The CDR3 totals 14 residues. Trimming cost V 5 bases and J 6 bases; bases outside gene matches: 4. Germline V lookup: CDR1 SGHTA, CDR2 FQGNSA. The CDR3 region is CASSLWTGDEKLFF. CDR3 sequence (DNA): TGTGCCAGCAGCCTTTGGACAGGGGATGAAAAACTGTTTTTT.

This clone was recorded once. V gene TRBV29-1 combines with J gene TRBJ1-1, with D hard to call. The CDR3 has 13 residues. The V end was cut by 5 bases, the J end by 2 bases, with 12 bases between. CDR1 and CDR2 from the germline V gene are SQVTM and ANQGSEA. The CDR3 region has the DNA TGCAGCGTTTCGGGAGTGCTTAACACTGAAGCTTTCTTT. This encodes CSVSGVLNTEAFF.

This rearrangement joins TRBV5-4 to TRBJ2-2; tentative D call: TRBD1 (6 bases). The CDR3 runs 15 residues. V dropped 4 bases and J dropped 4 bases, with 14 bases sitting between them. Germline V gene sequence: CDR1 SGHNT, CDR2 YYREEE (reference sequence). The CDR3 region is CASSARDTVTGELFF. The CDR3 region has the DNA TGTGCCAGCAGCGCCCGGGACACCGTCACCGGGGAGCTGTTTTTT. The entire variable domain, with the rest obtained from reference TRBV5-4 and TRBJ2-2, is as follows: ETGVTQSPTHLIKTRGQQVTLRCSSQSGHNTVSWYQQALGQGPQFIFQYYREEENGRGNFPPRFSGLQFPNYSSELNVNALELDDSALYLCASSARDTVTGELFFGEGSRLTVL.

The chain links TRBV13 to TRBJ1-1; 9 bases align to TRBD1. Germline V gives CDR1 PRHDT, CDR2 FYEKMQ (reference sequence). The CDR3 sequence is 15 residues long. J lost 5 bases, V lost 0 bases, and 4 bases had no gene match. The CDR3 DNA is TGTGCCAGCAGCTTAGGGGACAGGGGTGGAACTGAAGCTTTCTTT. It yields the protein CASSLGDRGGTEAFF.

This chain's CDR3 is CASSLLTGNQNTEAFF. In DNA form, the CDR3 reads TGTGCCAGCAGTTTACTTACAGGGAACCAGAACACTGAAGCTTTCTTT. This chain uses TRBV27 with TRBJ1-1; weak D call: TRBD1 (6 bases). V lost 2 bases and J lost 1, with 14 bases in between. In germline, CDR1 is MNHEY, CDR2 SMNVEV (reference sequence). CDR3 length equals 16 residues.

This clone has more than one count but fewer than ten. The CDR3 region has the DNA TGTGCCAGCAGCGCCCAATTGGGCTACACCATATATTTT. Its translation: CASSAQLGYTIYF. This chain uses TRBV9 with TRBJ1-3, with D unclear. This CDR3 region has 13 residues. Per germline, CDR1 SGDLS and CDR2 YYNGEE. With 3 bases removed from V and 8 bases from J, the gap between germline ends came to 12 bases.

This chain uses TRBV7-8 with TRBJ1-4, with D tentatively TRBD1 (5 bases). V was shortened by 5 bases and J by 7 bases, with 26 bases between the two germline ends. Germline V gene sequence: CDR1 SGHVS, CDR2 FQNEAQ. The CDR3 runs 18 residues. CDR3 loop: CASSAYGDTGLRGEKLFF. The CDR3 DNA sequence: TGTGCCAGCAGCGCTTATGGGGATACGGGACTACGGGGTGAAAAACTGTTTTTT.

V gene TRBV19 combines with J gene TRBJ1-1; TRBD1 aligns across 10 bases. The V gene's germline CDR1 is LNHDA and CDR2 SQIVND (reference sequence). Unmatched junction bases numbered 2, after V lost 6 bases and J lost 4 bases. The length of the CDR3 is 13 residues. In nucleotides, the CDR3 is TGTGCCAGTAGGAGGGACAGGGGCACTGAAGCTTTCTTT. It codes for CASRRDRGTEAFF.

This chain uses TRBV7-3 with TRBJ2-2, with 8 positions matching TRBD2. Germline CDR1 is SGHTA and CDR2 is FQGTGA. CDR3 length equals 14 residues. V shed 2 bases, J shed 7 bases, and the junction held 3 bases outside the gene matches. The CDR3 reads CASSLGTSSGELFF. The DNA for the CDR3 is TGTGCCAGCAGCTTAGGGACTAGTAGCGGGGAGCTGTTTTTT.

In DNA, the CDR3 is TGTGCCAGCAGCTCCCGGTGGGGGGACATTTACAATGAGCAGTTCTTC. Protein product: CASSSRWGDIYNEQFF. The chain is built from TRBV7-8 and TRBJ2-1, with D tentatively TRBD1 or TRBD2 (6 bases each). This CDR3 comprises 16 residues. V lost 4 bases to trimming and J lost 4 bases, with 17 bases between them. The V gene's germline CDR1 is SGHVS and CDR2 FQNEAQ.

V usage is TRBV7-9 and J usage is TRBJ2-1, with 7 bases identical to TRBD2. The germline CDR1 and CDR2 sequences are SEHNR and FQNEAQ (reference sequence). This CDR3 is built from 14 residues. J was trimmed by 10 bases and V by 1 base; bases with no gene match: 7. The DNA of the CDR3 is TGTGCCAGCAGCTTAGTTTATGGGGGGGAGGAGCAGTTCTTC. Its protein product is CASSLVYGGEEQFF.

This clone appeared once. The chain combines TRBV5-1 with TRBJ2-3; weak D call: TRBD2 (7 bases). V was pared by 5 bases and J by 4 bases, with 14 bases between. CDR3 length: 14 residues. Germline V gives CDR1 SGHRS, CDR2 YFSETQ. CDR3 DNA sequence: TGCGCCAGCAGTCCGCGGGGGCCTTCAGATACGCAGTATTTT. Translated: CASSPRGPSDTQYF.

This clone has just a few counts. The chain links TRBV4-1 to TRBJ1-6, with 8 nucleotides matching TRBD1. CDR1 and CDR2 (germline): MGHRA, YSYEKL. The length of the CDR3 is 15 residues. J lost 5 bases, V lost 2 bases, and 2 bases had no gene match. CDR3 loop: CASSQPTGDNSPLHF. The CDR3 DNA follows: TGCGCCAGCAGCCAACCGACAGGGGATAATTCACCCCTCCACTTT.

The rearrangement links TRBV11-2 to TRBJ2-5; 10 nucleotides match TRBD2. CDR1 is SGHAT, CDR2 FQNNGV, per germline. The V segment lost 1 base and the J segment 2 bases; nucleotides outside the gene matches: 7. The CDR3 runs to 17 residues. Written as DNA, the CDR3 is TGTGCCAGCAGCTTAGGCTATAGCGGGGGGCAACAAGAGACCCAGTACTTC. Encoded protein: CASSLGYSGGQQETQYF.

The chain recombines TRBV11-3 with TRBJ2-3; 10 positions match TRBD1. In germline, CDR1 is SGHNT, CDR2 YENEEA. CDR3 length: 16 residues. J was trimmed by 1 base and V by 5 bases; bases with no gene match: 6. This CDR3 reads CASSEGTGDGTDTQYF. CDR3 nucleotide sequence: TGTGCCAGCAGCGAGGGGACAGGGGACGGCACAGATACGCAGTATTTT.